The 8 T cell receptor beta chains presented below share a single source sample, sequenced in a study of T cell responses to AZD1222 COVID-19 vaccine. The assay was immunoSEQ multiplex PCR, and TCRdb's table has in-frame clones only and misses some. The sample has 150,000 or so clones; roughly 87% are singletons. This sample comprised peripheral blood, obtained on day 0 of AZD1222 vaccination. The receptors come from an adult in good health.

Written as DNA, the CDR3 is TGTGCCAGCAGGAAGACAGGGATTTGGTTGAGCACTGAAGCTTTCTTT. The encoded protein is CASRKTGIWLSTEAFF. The chain joins TRBV27 to TRBJ1-1, with 7 bases that match TRBD1. After removal of 6 bases from V and 4 bases from J, the junction contained 14 bases not matched to a gene. The CDR3 consists of 16 residues. Per the germline V gene, CDR1 is MNHEY and CDR2 is SMNVEV (reference sequence).

This chain's CDR3 is CASSSFLGLAGGGGPGELFF. For the CDR3, the DNA is TGCGCCAGCAGCTCGTTCCTCGGACTAGCGGGAGGTGGTGGGCCCGGGGAGCTGTTTTTT. This sequence joins TRBV5-1 and TRBJ2-2, with TRBD2 identical over 14 bases. Germline V gene sequence: CDR1 SGHRS, CDR2 YFSETQ. J lost 6 bases, V lost 3 bases, and 16 bases had no gene match. The CDR3 has 20 residues.

V and J are TRBV2 and TRBJ1-6; tentative D call: TRBD1 (5 bases). Germline CDR1 reads SNHLY; CDR2 reads FYNNEI. This CDR3 is built from 15 residues. V was cut by 7 bases and J by 6 bases, with 16 bases left in between. CDR3 loop: CASMLGGSANSPLHF. Here the CDR3 DNA reads TGTGCCAGCATGCTGGGGGGGTCTGCTAATTCACCCCTCCACTTT.

This chain connects TRBV5-1 to TRBJ1-5; TRBD1 is a possible D gene (5 bases). Germline loops: CDR1 SGHRS, CDR2 YFSETQ. V lost 2 bases and J 7 bases, leaving 10 bases between the germline ends. The CDR3 length is 13 residues. CDR3 sequence reads: CASSFGGSQPQHF. Written as DNA, the CDR3 is TGCGCCAGCAGCTTCGGGGGATCCCAGCCCCAGCATTTT.

DNA of the CDR3: TGTGCCAGCAGCCAAGATTCCAGCGGGAGTCCCCATGAGCAGTTCTTC. It specifies CASSQDSSGSPHEQFF. The chain couples TRBV4-2 to TRBJ2-1; 8 bases line up with TRBD2. The germline V gene encodes CDR1 LGHNA and CDR2 YNFKEQ. The V and J ends lost 0 bases and 8 bases, in that order; junction bases with no gene match: 9. The CDR3 is 16 residues long.

This chain joins TRBV5-4 and TRBJ2-7; D not certain. The V end was cut by 4 bases, the J end by 0 bases, with 17 bases between. Germline-derived CDR1 and CDR2 are SGHNT and YYREEE (reference sequence). This CDR3 comprises 16 residues. CDR3 coding DNA: TGTGCCAGCAGCACCAAAACCTCCTCCTTCTCCTACGAGCAGTACTTC. As protein: CASSTKTSSFSYEQYF.

V gene TRBV7-2 combines with J gene TRBJ1-1, with 10 bases matching TRBD1. Germline values: CDR1 SGHTA, CDR2 FQGNSA. Trimming at V came to 2 bases and at J to 7 bases, leaving 1 base not matched to a gene. This CDR3 has 13 residues. The CDR3 coding sequence is TGTGCCAGCAGCTTAAGGACAGGGGGTGAAGCTTTCTTT. This translates into CASSLRTGGEAFF.

J is TRBJ1-6 and V is TRBV6-5; D may be TRBD1 (5 bases). Germline assignment: CDR1 MNHEY and CDR2 SVGAGI. Trimming took 3 bases from V and 7 from J, leaving 10 bases between them. This CDR3 contains 14 residues. The CDR3 region is CASSYLEGNSPLHF. The DNA of the CDR3 is TGTGCCAGCAGTTATTTAGAGGGGAATTCACCCCTCCACTTT.